This T cell receptor beta chain was sequenced for a study of blood T cell repertoires in COVID-19. The wider study: Specimens from acute and convalescent COVID-19 originated in the United States, Italy and Spain.

Participant ages covered about 18 to 95 years across 24 US areas. After removal of 5 bases from V and 2 bases from J, the junction contained 5 bases not matched to a gene. This CDR3 has 15 amino acids. From germline, CDR1 is LNHDA and CDR2 SQIVND (reference sequence). Original processing methods: How many nucleated cells were present was estimated from reference gene primer amplification. Profiled with immunoSEQ multiplex PCR; TCRdb holds only in-frame clones, not every one. The V and J calls and clone size were taken over from that table, and D and trimming were inferred from the DNA. The table lists fewer than 600,000 clones, approximately 90% of them singletons, with 1.5% to 2% in the top ten.

The chain has TRBV19 and TRBJ1-5; 8 positions match TRBD1. Sequenced material: PBMCs or T cells enriched from blood (not recorded which). The receptor comes from a woman aged 40 to 50 who had recovered from COVID-19. CDR3 region: CASSLDRGGNQPQHF. CDR3 DNA sequence: TGTGCCAGTAGTCTCGACAGGGGAGGCAATCAGCCCCAGCATTTT.